These 19 T cell receptor beta chains share one sample of origin, sequenced in a study of blood T cell repertoires in COVID-19. Generated by immunoSEQ multiplex PCR, the TCRdb table keeps only in-frame clones and is missing some. The sample yields fewer than 300,000 clones, roughly nine tenths seen once. The material sequenced was peripheral blood. These receptors originate from a woman aged 30 to 39 with COVID-19, enrolled during active disease.

The chain joins TRBV5-1 to TRBJ1-4; possibly TRBD1 for D (5 bases). This CDR3 has 14 residues. V lost 2 bases, J lost 5 bases, and 10 bases lay in between. The germline V gene encodes CDR1 SGHRS and CDR2 YFSETQ. The CDR3 nucleotides read TGCGCCAGCAGCTTAGGAGGGGTAAATGAAAAACTGTTTTTT. Its translation is CASSLGGVNEKLFF.

The chain recombines TRBV4-2 with TRBJ2-5; the match to TRBD1 covers 11 bases. Unmatched junction bases numbered 7, after V lost 2 bases and J lost 5 bases. The V gene's germline CDR1 is LGHNA and CDR2 YNFKEQ. The CDR3 loop spans 16 amino acids. The CDR3 region is CASSQNPGTGGETQYF. In nucleotides, the CDR3 is TGTGCCAGCAGCCAAAACCCAGGGACAGGGGGGGAGACCCAGTACTTC.

As for this clone: The junction and the germline gene differ at one end; a read error may be behind it. J is TRBJ1-2 and V is TRBV29-1, with 8 bases lining up with TRBD1. This CDR3 is 15 amino acids long. Germline CDR1 SQVTM, CDR2 ANQGSEA. DNA for the CDR3: TGCAGCGTCGAAAACTCAGGGGGCCCAAACTCTGGCTACACCTTC. Its translation: CSVENSGGPNSGYTF.

This clone has a single count. V usage is TRBV5-6 and J usage is TRBJ2-3; a weak D match, TRBD1 (6 bases). The CDR3 is 18 amino acids. CDR1 is SGHDT and CDR2 is YYEEEE in the germline V gene. Trimming left V 4 bases short and J 4 bases short, with 25 bases between. The CDR3 DNA is TGTGCCAGCAGCCCCGATCCCGGGCAGGGGAGTGGAGCAGATACGCAGTATTTT. The encoded protein is CASSPDPGQGSGADTQYF.

The chain uses TRBV30 and TRBJ2-5; D perhaps matches TRBD2 (5 bases). V dropped 5 bases and J dropped 0 bases, with 22 bases sitting between them. The V gene's germline CDR1 is GTSNPN and CDR2 SVGIG (reference sequence). The CDR3 contains 17 residues. CDR3 sequence reads: CAWRPYTTGLYQETQYF. The CDR3 DNA reads as TGTGCCTGGCGCCCTTACACGACCGGACTGTACCAAGAGACCCAGTACTTC.

The J gene is TRBJ2-2, the V gene TRBV9; 11 nucleotides align to TRBD2. Germline trimming cut 6 bases from V and 0 bases from J; bases unmatched to any gene: 10. The CDR3 consists of 18 residues. CDR1 is SGDLS, CDR2 YYNGEE, per germline. CDR3 amino acids: CASTLTGTSGPNTGELFF. The CDR3 DNA is TGTGCCAGCACCCTAACCGGGACTAGCGGCCCGAACACCGGGGAGCTGTTTTTT. Looking up the rest from reference TRBV9 and TRBJ2-2 gives the full variable domain: DSGVTQTPKHLITATGQRVTLRCSPRSGDLSVYWYQQSLDQGLQFLIQYYNGEERAKGNILERFSAQQFPDLHSELNLSSLELGDSALYFCASTLTGTSGPNTGELFFGEGSRLTVL.

The rearrangement uses TRBV7-8 and TRBJ1-1, with 8 bases aligning to TRBD1. Germline V gene sequence: CDR1 SGHVS, CDR2 FQNEAQ. The CDR3 consists of 17 residues. The J segment lost 1 base and the V segment lost 5 bases, leaving 12 bases of the junction unmatched. The CDR3 region is CASSLTAPGGRNTEAFF. The CDR3 DNA sequence: TGTGCCAGCAGCCTAACCGCGCCAGGGGGCAGGAACACTGAAGCTTTCTTT. Based on the CDR3 plus reference TRBV7-8 and TRBJ1-1, the full variable domain is GAGVSQSPRYKVAKRGQDVALRCDPISGHVSLFWYQQALGQGPEFLTYFQNEAQLDKSGLPSDRFFAERPEGSVSTLKIQRTQQEDSAVYLCASSLTAPGGRNTEAFFGQGTRLTVV.

This chain joins TRBV3-1 (or the pseudogene TRBV3-2) and TRBJ2-7; TRBD1 matches at 9 bases. CDR1 is LGHDT, CDR2 YNNKEL, per germline (reference sequence). Trimming at V came to 0 bases and at J to 5 bases, leaving 26 bases not matched to a gene. The CDR3 length is 22 residues. CDR3 amino acids: CASSQDRAFQSEKGTGQHEQYF. CDR3 nucleotides: TGTGCCAGCAGCCAAGATAGGGCCTTTCAGTCCGAGAAAGGGACAGGGCAACACGAGCAGTACTTC.

This chain joins TRBV19 and TRBJ1-2; 11 bases match TRBD1. The germline gives CDR1 LNHDA, CDR2 SQIVND (reference sequence). CDR3 length equals 14 residues. V lost 7 bases and J lost 1; bases outside the gene matches: 2. The CDR3 sequence: CASTGTGGNYGYTF. As DNA, the CDR3 is TGTGCCAGTACCGGGACAGGGGGTAACTATGGCTACACCTTC.

This clone was recorded only once. This rearrangement joins TRBV5-4 to TRBJ1-1; D is uncertain. V was shortened by 1 base and J by 4 bases, with 11 bases between the two germline ends. The CDR3 length is 14 residues. In germline, CDR1 is SGHNT, CDR2 YYREEE (reference sequence). In DNA form, the CDR3 reads TGTGCCAGCAGCTTGTTCCGGTCTGCCACTGAAGCTTTCTTT. Translation gives CASSLFRSATEAFF.

This clone came up once. This sequence joins TRBV10-3 and TRBJ2-3; D is perhaps TRBD1 (6 bases). Between the trimmed V and J ends, which lost 6 bases and 2 bases, there was a span of 15 bases. The CDR3 spans 15 residues. Germline CDR1 ENHRY, CDR2 SYGVKD. The CDR3 is CAIRDRAGVTDTQYF. CDR3 nucleotides: TGTGCCATCAGAGATAGAGCAGGGGTCACAGATACGCAGTATTTT.

The rearrangement uses TRBV6-1 and TRBJ1-2, with 10 positions matching TRBD1. V lost 1 base and J lost 8; bases outside the gene matches: 16. This CDR3 is built from 18 residues. Germline lookup yields CDR1 MNHNS and CDR2 SASEGT. The CDR3 DNA is TGTGCCAGCAGTGAAGTTAGAGGGACAGGGGCGAGATTACTGGGCTACACCTTC. Its translation is CASSEVRGTGARLLGYTF.

The chain combines TRBV7-9 with TRBJ1-1; D gene ambiguous. Germline values: CDR1 SEHNR, CDR2 FQNEAQ (reference sequence). This CDR3 has 12 residues. Trimming removed 11 bases from V and 1 base from J, with 11 bases in between. The CDR3 nucleotides are TGTGCCTACATGACTCCGAACACTGAAGCTTTCTTT. Protein product: CAYMTPNTEAFF.

The V call is TRBV30, the J call TRBJ1-5, with 7 nucleotides matching TRBD1. This CDR3 region has 14 residues. V lost 5 bases to trimming and J lost 2 bases; unmatched junction nucleotides: 6. From germline, CDR1 is GTSNPN and CDR2 SVGIG (reference sequence). The CDR3 here is CAWVTGDGNQPQHF. The CDR3 coding sequence is TGTGCCTGGGTAACAGGGGATGGCAATCAGCCCCAGCATTTT.

The chain joins TRBV5-4 to TRBJ1-1, with D possibly TRBD1 on 6 matching bases. Deletions cut 0 bases from V and 5 bases from J, with 14 bases between. The CDR3 extends over 15 amino acids. Per germline, CDR1 SGHNT and CDR2 YYREEE (reference sequence). Here the CDR3 reads CASSLAGGRMTEAFF. Here the CDR3 DNA reads TGTGCCAGCAGCTTGGCCGGGGGGCGTATGACTGAAGCTTTCTTT.

The chain links TRBV7-9 to TRBJ1-4; TRBD1 agrees at 9 bases. There are 14 residues in the CDR3. CDR1 and CDR2 from the germline V gene are SEHNR and FQNEAQ (reference sequence). V lost 4 bases, J lost 4 bases, and 1 base stayed unmatched. This chain's CDR3 is CASSWGQGNEKLFF. CDR3 nucleotides: TGTGCCAGCAGCTGGGGACAGGGTAATGAAAAACTGTTTTTT.

The chain recombines TRBV11-2 with TRBJ2-1, with 10 bases that match TRBD2. The J segment lost 0 bases and the V segment lost 4 bases, leaving 3 bases of the junction unmatched. Germline loops: CDR1 SGHAT, CDR2 FQNNGV. CDR3 length: 16 residues. CDR3 nucleotides: TGTGCCAGCAGCTCCACTAGCGGGAACTCCTACAATGAGCAGTTCTTC. This translates into CASSSTSGNSYNEQFF.

The chain carries TRBV7-2 and TRBJ2-7, with D tentatively TRBD1 (5 bases). CDR1 SGHTA and CDR2 FQGNSA come from the germline V gene. This CDR3 contains 14 residues. With 4 bases removed from V and 1 base from J, the gap between germline ends came to 11 bases. The CDR3 loop is CASSSRDRSYEQYF. CDR3 nucleotides: TGTGCCAGCAGCTCCCGCGACAGATCCTACGAGCAGTACTTC.

In the case of this clone: This sample includes further DNA sequences coding for the same CDR3. The chain couples TRBV12-3 or TRBV12-4 to TRBJ1-2; no firm D call. The CDR3 contains 13 residues. The V end was cut by 3 bases, the J end by 8 bases, with 13 bases between. In DNA, the CDR3 is TGTGCCAGCAGTTTGGCCGGGAGAGGAGGCTACACCTTC. It codes for CASSLAGRGGYTF.